The T cell receptor beta chain under discussion was sequenced for a study of OX40 agonist ivuxolimab in advanced cancers. Points from the study as a whole: Blood T cells, both CD4+ and CD8+, expanded clonally by week 6 at 0.1 to 3.0 mg/kg.

The germline gives CDR1 SGHRS, CDR2 YFSETQ. The CDR3 is 13 amino acids. Trimming shortened V by 1 base and J by 5 bases, and 10 bases separated the two germline ends. The method was immunoSEQ multiplex PCR; TCRdb's version includes in-frame clones alone and lacks a portion of them. The repertoire consists of roughly 92,000 clones, with about 80% occurring once and the leading ten covering about 5.5%. Excluded were patients having autoimmune disease history or systemic immunosuppression. In regard to this clone: Its target is not known.

V and J are TRBV5-1 and TRBJ2-7; unclear D gene. Here the sequenced sample was CD4+ or CD8+ T cells sorted from blood, taken in a trial of the OX40 agonist ivuxolimab. The clonotype was recovered from an adult with an advanced solid tumor such as melanoma, head and neck, liver or kidney cancer. The CDR3 bases are TGCGCCAGCAGCTTGAGGGTGGGCAACGAGCAGTACTTC. Translating it yields CASSLRVGNEQYF.